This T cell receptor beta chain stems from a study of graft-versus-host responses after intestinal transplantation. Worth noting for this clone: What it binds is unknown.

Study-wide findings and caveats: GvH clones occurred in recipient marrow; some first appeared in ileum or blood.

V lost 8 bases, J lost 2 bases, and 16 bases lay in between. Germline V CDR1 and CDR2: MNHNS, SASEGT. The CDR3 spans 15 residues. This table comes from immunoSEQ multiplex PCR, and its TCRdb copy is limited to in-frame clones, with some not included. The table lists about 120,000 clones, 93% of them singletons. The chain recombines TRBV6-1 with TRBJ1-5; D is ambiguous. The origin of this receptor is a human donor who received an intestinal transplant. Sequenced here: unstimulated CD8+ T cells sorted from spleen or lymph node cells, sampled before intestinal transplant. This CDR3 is CASRPQDAGNQPQHF. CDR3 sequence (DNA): TGTGCCAGCCGCCCCCAGGACGCGGGCAATCAGCCCCAGCATTTT.